Only a few counts were recorded for the clone carrying this TCR beta chain. What it recognizes is unknown. The sample is drawn from a study of T-cell memory formation after mild COVID-19. The overall study: The study found TCR clusters largely donor specific. Overall study findings and caveats: For contracting clones, CD4+ ones sat mainly in CM and EM, CD8+ in EMRA. The pre-infection memory compartment contained some responding clones, suggesting cross-reactive memory joined.

From 5'RACE with constant-segment primers came TCR alpha and TCR beta cDNA libraries that carried sample barcodes and UMIs. TCRdb re-derived calls from the 5' RACE reads in MiXCR, one entry per CDR3 protein. Of hundreds of thousands of distinct CDR3 sequences listed, roughly 21% are singletons. Germline CDR1 MGHRA, CDR2 YSYEKL. Trimming pared 1 base from V and 6 bases from J, leaving 12 bases between. CDR3 length: 14 amino acids. This clonotype originated in an adult woman who had mild COVID-19 (a few samples of this study predate the infection). Cell type and time point are not known. Sequencing was done on a sample of PBMCs or a T cell subset sorted from them (not recorded which). The chain links TRBV4-1 to TRBJ1-1; D remains unclear. CDR3 in amino acids: CASSQAPPGAEAFF. The CDR3 bases are TGCGCCAGCAGCCAAGCCCCCCCTGGCGCTGAAGCTTTCTTT.